Listed here are 23 T cell receptor beta chains from one sample, sequenced in a study of control samples from healthy donors and cancer patients (TCRdb year 2020). The protocol used for the library was the immunoSEQ multiplex PCR assay. The clones in this table, taken by TCRdb from immuneACCESS, are in-frame only. Not every clone is retained; where verified, under half of the shortfall comes from an unresolved V gene, and the cause of the rest is unknown. The sample records 75,000 to 100,000 clones, about four fifths of which are singletons. The top ten clonotypes cover 2% to 2.5% of the sample. Sequenced input: blood. All receptors come from a man between 60 and 75 years old in good health.

The chain is built from TRBV6-2 or TRBV6-3 and TRBJ2-3; no clear D gene. The CDR3 length is 16 residues. Trimming stripped 0 bases from V and 4 bases from J, with 14 bases between. Germline loops: CDR1 MNHEY, CDR2 SVGEGT. This CDR3 is CASSYSIGGPADTQYF. CDR3 DNA: TGTGCCAGCAGTTACTCGATTGGTGGGCCGGCAGATACGCAGTATTTT.

This chain connects TRBV19 to TRBJ1-5; 7 bases agree with TRBD1. V dropped 5 bases and J dropped 7; count of bases not matched to a gene: 11. Looked up from germline, CDR1 is LNHDA and CDR2 is SQIVND (reference sequence). This CDR3 is built from 15 residues. The chain's CDR3 is CASSVADRVNQPQHF. For the CDR3, the DNA is TGTGCCAGTAGTGTCGCAGACAGGGTTAACCAGCCCCAGCATTTT.

The rearrangement links TRBV19 to TRBJ2-3, with D tentatively TRBD2 (5 bases). The CDR3 has 13 amino acids. V lost 7 bases to trimming and J lost 0 bases, with 8 bases between them. Germline assignment: CDR1 LNHDA and CDR2 SQIVND (reference sequence). The CDR3 loop is CASTGGSTDTQYF. Written as DNA, the CDR3 is TGTGCCAGTACCGGCGGGAGCACAGATACGCAGTATTTT.

V usage is TRBV14 and J usage is TRBJ2-1; a weak D match, TRBD2 (6 bases). V lost 5 bases and J 4 bases, leaving 15 bases between the germline ends. The CDR3 has 15 amino acids. Germline CDR1 and CDR2: SGHDN and FVKESK. CDR3 in DNA: TGTGCCAGCAGCTTAACCAGCGGGCCTTACAATGAGCAGTTCTTC. Its protein is CASSLTSGPYNEQFF.

The V and J genes are TRBV28 and TRBJ2-5; D remains ambiguous. The CDR3 extends over 14 amino acids. Germline V gene lookup returns CDR1 MDHEN and CDR2 SYDVKM. Trimming took 6 bases from V and 3 from J, leaving 14 bases between them. The CDR3 reads CASSTPGWEETQYF. The CDR3 DNA sequence: TGTGCCAGCAGCACCCCCGGGTGGGAAGAGACCCAGTACTTC.

The chain recombines TRBV27 with TRBJ2-1; perhaps TRBD2 as D (5 bases). CDR1 and CDR2 (germline): MNHEY, SMNVEV (reference sequence). The CDR3 loop spans 15 amino acids. Deletions cut 4 bases from V and 5 bases from J, with 15 bases between. The CDR3 nucleotides are TGTGCCAGCAGTTCGTGGCGTAGCGATCACAATGAGCAGTTCTTC. It translates to CASSSWRSDHNEQFF.

In DNA form, the CDR3 reads TGTGCCAGCAGCGTTCGGCAATCTGGAGAAAAACTGTTTTTT. This codes for CASSVRQSGEKLFF. The genes are TRBV9 and TRBJ1-4; D uncertain. The CDR3 length is 14 residues. V was clipped by 2 bases and J by 8 bases, with 13 bases between them. CDR1 is SGDLS and CDR2 is YYNGEE in the germline V gene.

V gene TRBV30 combines with J gene TRBJ2-7, with TRBD1 matching 10 bases. V shed 4 bases and J 4 bases; nucleotides not matched to a gene: 7. This CDR3 is 14 amino acids long. Germline V lookup: CDR1 GTSNPN, CDR2 SVGIG (reference sequence). The CDR3 DNA reads as TGTGCCTGGACTCGACAGGGGGCAGGTTACGAGCAGTACTTC. Its protein is CAWTRQGAGYEQYF.

The chain uses TRBV7-9 and TRBJ1-1; no definite D call. V lost 4 bases and J 1 base, leaving 10 bases between the germline ends. The germline CDR1 and CDR2 sequences are SEHNR and FQNEAQ (reference sequence). The CDR3 sequence is 14 residues long. The CDR3 loop is CASSSSGGNTEAFF. The DNA of the CDR3 is TGTGCCAGCAGCTCCTCGGGAGGGAACACTGAAGCTTTCTTT.

The rearrangement joins TRBV2 to TRBJ2-7, with D possibly being TRBD2 (6 bases). This CDR3 is built from 12 residues. The germline gives CDR1 SNHLY, CDR2 FYNNEI. V lost 7 bases and J 4 bases, leaving 11 bases between the germline ends. CDR3 DNA: TGTGCCAGCATCTCCGGAGGGTACGAGCAGTACTTC. This translates into CASISGGYEQYF.

This clone has more than one count but fewer than ten. V usage is TRBV6-1 and J usage is TRBJ1-5; no clear D. Germline assignment: CDR1 MNHNS and CDR2 SASEGT. The CDR3 contains 15 residues. V shed 2 bases and J shed 2 bases, with 10 bases lying between them. CDR3 nucleotide sequence: TGTGCCAGCAGTGAACATTCCTGGGGCAATCAGCCCCAGCATTTT. Residues: CASSEHSWGNQPQHF.

The V and J genes are TRBV15 and TRBJ2-2; tentatively, D is TRBD1 (5 bases). Germline V lookup: CDR1 LNHNV, CDR2 YYDKDF (reference sequence). V was clipped by 3 bases and J by 4 bases, with 24 bases between them. The CDR3 is 19 residues long. The CDR3 region has the DNA TGTGCCACCAGCAGTGGGGCTATGGGGAAGGGCGGTGGCACCGGGGAGCTGTTTTTT. As protein: CATSSGAMGKGGGTGELFF.

The J gene is TRBJ2-5, the V gene TRBV10-1; D might be TRBD2 (5 bases). CDR3 size: 12 residues. V lost 8 bases, J lost 5 bases, and 12 bases lay in between. Germline values: CDR1 WNHNN, CDR2 SYGVQD (reference sequence). The CDR3, as DNA: TGCGCCAGCTCCCGGGGTGGCGAGACCCAGTACTTC. Protein sequence: CASSRGGETQYF.

The sample holds a few counts of this clone. This chain connects TRBV6-1 to TRBJ1-2; weak D call: TRBD1 (5 bases). The CDR3 runs to 14 residues. CDR1 is MNHNS and CDR2 is SASEGT in the germline V gene. With 1 base removed from V and 4 bases from J, the gap between germline ends came to 10 bases. CDR3 sequence reads: CASSEGWGVYGYTF. As DNA, the CDR3 is TGTGCCAGCAGTGAAGGGTGGGGGGTCTATGGCTACACCTTC.

The CDR3 nucleotides are TGTGCCAGCAGCCCGGGAGCCTATGGCTACACCTTC. Residues: CASSPGAYGYTF. The chain combines TRBV28 with TRBJ1-2; D gene unclear. Trimming removed 6 bases from V and 4 bases from J, with 9 bases in between. The CDR3 loop spans 12 amino acids. Germline values: CDR1 MDHEN, CDR2 SYDVKM.

V usage is TRBV10-3 and J usage is TRBJ1-6, with D perhaps matching TRBD1 (6 bases). The germline CDR1 and CDR2 sequences are ENHRY and SYGVKD. The CDR3 spans 15 residues. Trimming removed 6 bases from V and 7 bases from J, with 16 bases in between. As DNA, the CDR3 is TGTGCCATCAGCCCCTCGGGACAAAGGAATTCACCCCTCCACTTT. Protein: CAISPSGQRNSPLHF.

This sequence joins TRBV5-1 and TRBJ1-2, with TRBD1 matching over 7 bases. J was trimmed by 8 bases and V by 4 bases; bases with no gene match: 17. The CDR3 runs 16 residues. The germline V gene encodes CDR1 SGHRS and CDR2 YFSETQ. In DNA, the CDR3 is TGCGCCAGCAGCCCGGCCATGTCACAGGGGACGGGAGGCTACACCTTC. Its translation: CASSPAMSQGTGGYTF.

The chain couples TRBV30 to TRBJ1-1; unclear D gene. The CDR3 consists of 13 residues. Germline CDR1 GTSNPN, CDR2 SVGIG (reference sequence). The ends were cut back, 3 bases at V and 0 bases at J, with 8 bases in the middle. CDR3 bases: TGTGCCTGGAGGCGTACAGTGAACACTGAAGCTTTCTTT. Translation gives CAWRRTVNTEAFF.

The genes are TRBV9 and TRBJ2-5; 7 bases match TRBD1. Germline assignment: CDR1 SGDLS and CDR2 YYNGEE. CDR3 size: 14 residues. Trimming cost V 3 bases and J 5 bases; bases outside gene matches: 7. Here the CDR3 DNA reads TGTGCCAGCAGCGGTGGACAGGCCGGGGAGACCCAGTACTTC. Translated, it gives CASSGGQAGETQYF.

This CDR3 reads CASSFPGTQLYEQYF. In DNA form, the CDR3 reads TGTGCCAGCAGTTTCCCCGGGACACAACTCTACGAGCAGTACTTC. The chain joins TRBV27 to TRBJ2-7; possibly TRBD1 for D (6 bases). The CDR3 has 15 amino acids. The germline CDR1 and CDR2 sequences are MNHEY and SMNVEV (reference sequence). V was shortened by 3 bases and J by 3 bases, with 15 bases between the two germline ends.

V gene TRBV30 combines with J gene TRBJ2-1; no clear D gene. Looked up from germline, CDR1 is GTSNPN and CDR2 is SVGIG (reference sequence). CDR3 size: 12 residues. Trimming removed 2 bases from V and 6 bases from J, with 8 bases in between. CDR3 in amino acids: CAWSPSVNEQFF. The DNA for the CDR3 is TGTGCCTGGAGTCCTTCGGTCAATGAGCAGTTCTTC.

This clone was detected only a few times. CDR3 bases: TGCGCCAGCACCAACGCTCCGGAGACCCAGTACTTC. Protein: CASTNAPETQYF. The chain carries TRBV5-1 and TRBJ2-5; no definite D call. Germline-derived CDR1 and CDR2 are SGHRS and YFSETQ. The CDR3 length is 12 residues. V gave up 6 bases and J gave up 5 bases, with 11 bases separating them.

J is TRBJ1-4 and V is TRBV10-3, with a possible D match to TRBD1 (6 bases). CDR3 length: 14 amino acids. Trimming pared 6 bases from V and 5 bases from J, leaving 13 bases between. Germline V gene lookup returns CDR1 ENHRY and CDR2 SYGVKD. CDR3: CAIRRGGENEKLFF. CDR3 in DNA: TGTGCCATCAGGCGTGGGGGCGAGAATGAAAAACTGTTTTTT.